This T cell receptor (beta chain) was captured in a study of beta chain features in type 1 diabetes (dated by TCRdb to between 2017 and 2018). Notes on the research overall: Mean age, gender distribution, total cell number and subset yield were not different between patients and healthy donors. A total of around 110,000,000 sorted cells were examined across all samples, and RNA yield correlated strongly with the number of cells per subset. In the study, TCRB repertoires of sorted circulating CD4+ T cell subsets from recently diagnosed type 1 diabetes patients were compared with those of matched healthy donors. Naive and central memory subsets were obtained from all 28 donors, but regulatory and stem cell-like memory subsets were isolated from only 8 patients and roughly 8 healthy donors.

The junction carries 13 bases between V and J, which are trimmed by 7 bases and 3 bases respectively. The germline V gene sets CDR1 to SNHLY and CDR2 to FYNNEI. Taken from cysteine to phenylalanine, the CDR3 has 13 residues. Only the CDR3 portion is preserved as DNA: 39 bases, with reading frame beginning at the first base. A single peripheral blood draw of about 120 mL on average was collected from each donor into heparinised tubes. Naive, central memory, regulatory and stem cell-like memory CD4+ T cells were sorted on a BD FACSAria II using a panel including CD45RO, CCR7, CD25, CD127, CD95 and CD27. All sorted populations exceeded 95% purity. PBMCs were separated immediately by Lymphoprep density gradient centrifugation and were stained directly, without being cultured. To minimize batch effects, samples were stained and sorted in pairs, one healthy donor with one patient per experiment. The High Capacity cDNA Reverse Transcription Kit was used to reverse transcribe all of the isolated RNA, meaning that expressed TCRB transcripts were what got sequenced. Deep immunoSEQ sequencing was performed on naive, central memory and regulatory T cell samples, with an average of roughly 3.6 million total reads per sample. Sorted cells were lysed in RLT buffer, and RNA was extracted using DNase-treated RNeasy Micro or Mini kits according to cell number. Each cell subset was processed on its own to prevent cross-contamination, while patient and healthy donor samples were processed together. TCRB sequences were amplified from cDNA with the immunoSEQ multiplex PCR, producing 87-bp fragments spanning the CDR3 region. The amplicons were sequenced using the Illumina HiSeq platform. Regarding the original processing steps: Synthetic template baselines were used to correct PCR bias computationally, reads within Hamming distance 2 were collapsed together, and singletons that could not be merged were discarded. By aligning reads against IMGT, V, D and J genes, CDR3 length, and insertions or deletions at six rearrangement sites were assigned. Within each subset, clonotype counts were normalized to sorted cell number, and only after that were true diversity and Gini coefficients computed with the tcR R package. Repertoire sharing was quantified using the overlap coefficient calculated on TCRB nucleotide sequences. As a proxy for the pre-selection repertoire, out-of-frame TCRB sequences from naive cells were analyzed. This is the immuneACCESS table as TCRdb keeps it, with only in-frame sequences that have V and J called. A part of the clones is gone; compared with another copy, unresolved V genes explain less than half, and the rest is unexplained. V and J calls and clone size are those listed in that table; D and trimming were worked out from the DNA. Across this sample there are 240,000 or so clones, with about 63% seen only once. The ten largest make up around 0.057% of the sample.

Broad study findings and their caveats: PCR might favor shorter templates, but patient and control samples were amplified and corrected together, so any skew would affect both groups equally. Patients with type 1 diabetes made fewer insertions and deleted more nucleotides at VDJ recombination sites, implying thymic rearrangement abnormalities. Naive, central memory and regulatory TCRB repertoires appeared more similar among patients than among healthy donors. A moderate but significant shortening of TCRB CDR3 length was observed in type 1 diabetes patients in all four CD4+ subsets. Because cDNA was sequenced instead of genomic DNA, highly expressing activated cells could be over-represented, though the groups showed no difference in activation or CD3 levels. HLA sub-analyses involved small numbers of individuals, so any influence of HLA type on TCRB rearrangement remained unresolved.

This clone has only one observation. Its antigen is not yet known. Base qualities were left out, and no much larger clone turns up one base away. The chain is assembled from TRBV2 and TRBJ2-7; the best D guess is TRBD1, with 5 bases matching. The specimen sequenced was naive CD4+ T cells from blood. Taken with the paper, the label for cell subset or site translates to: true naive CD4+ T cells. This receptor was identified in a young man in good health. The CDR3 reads CASKQTANYEQYF. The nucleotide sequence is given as TGTGCCAGCAAACAGACAGCGAACTACGAGCAGTACTTC.